These 14 T cell receptor beta chains came from one sample sequenced in a study of graft-versus-host responses after intestinal transplantation. For these TCRs, the target antigens are not known. The method was immunoSEQ multiplex PCR; TCRdb's version includes in-frame clones alone and lacks a portion of them. The profile shows approximately 89,000 clones, roughly 92% of them singletons. This material consisted of unstimulated CD4+ T cells sorted from spleen or lymph node cells, taken before intestinal transplant. All receptors derive from a human donor who received an intestinal transplant.

The rearrangement joins TRBV18 to TRBJ1-1; D may be TRBD1 (5 bases). V shed 6 bases and J shed 1 base, with 12 bases lying between them. CDR1 is KGHSH, CDR2 LQKENI, per germline. The CDR3 runs 14 residues. CDR3 loop: CASSRGTRNTEAFF. The CDR3 DNA reads TGTGCCAGCTCTCGGGGGACTAGGAACACTGAAGCTTTCTTT.

This clone was detected a few times. J is TRBJ1-6 and V is TRBV6-6, with D hard to call. V was shortened by 4 bases and J by 5 bases, with 9 bases between the two germline ends. Germline CDR1 and CDR2: MNHNY and SVGAGI (reference sequence). This CDR3 has 14 residues. The CDR3 loop is CASSSQYDNSPLHF. CDR3 sequence (DNA): TGTGCCAGCAGTTCCCAGTATGATAATTCACCCCTCCACTTT.

This chain links TRBV6-5 with TRBJ2-5, with D maybe TRBD1 (6 bases). Gene TRBJ2-7 matches the end of the DNA better, so the J call may be wrong. CDR3 size: 13 residues. Germline V CDR1 and CDR2: MNHEY, SVGAGI. CDR3 bases: TGTGCCAGCAGTTACACAGGGTCCATCGAGCAGTACTTC. Protein product: CASSYTGSIEQYF.

The chain employs TRBV7-9 and TRBJ2-3; TRBD2 aligns across 11 bases. CDR1 and CDR2 from the germline V gene are SEHNR and FQNEAQ (reference sequence). V lost 3 bases to trimming and J lost 3 bases; unmatched junction nucleotides: 5. The CDR3 loop spans 16 amino acids. In DNA form, the CDR3 reads TGTGCCAGCAGCTTTTGGCGGACTAGCGGGACAGATACGCAGTATTTT. This sequence encodes CASSFWRTSGTDTQYF.

This chain joins TRBV5-1 and TRBJ1-2, with 9 bases that match TRBD1. Germline V lookup: CDR1 SGHRS, CDR2 YFSETQ. V trimming: 3 bases; J trimming: 8 bases; junction bases outside the gene matches: 8. This CDR3 contains 14 residues. The CDR3 DNA is TGCGCCAGCAGCTCCGGCGGGACAGGGAGCGGCTACACCTTC. This sequence encodes CASSSGGTGSGYTF.

The rearrangement links TRBV6-5 to TRBJ1-6, with 7 nucleotides matching TRBD1. This CDR3 region has 14 residues. Germline V gene data show CDR1 as MNHEY and CDR2 as SVGAGI. Germline trimming cut 6 bases from V and 7 bases from J; bases unmatched to any gene: 6. CDR3 coding DNA: TGTGCCAGCAGGATAGGGGGCGAGAATTCACCCCTCCACTTT. Its protein is CASRIGGENSPLHF.

The chain carries TRBV5-3 and TRBJ1-5, with a tentative D call TRBD1 (6 bases). TRBV5-3 is labeled an ORF, and its function is uncertain. The CDR3 length is 15 residues. Trimming left V 1 base short and J 6 bases short, with 14 bases between. CDR3 DNA sequence: TGTGCCAGAAGCTTGCACAGGGCCCTCGGTCAGCCCCAGCATTTT. As protein: CARSLHRALGQPQHF.

The rearrangement links TRBV7-9 to TRBJ1-1; D gene uncertain. CDR1 and CDR2 (germline): SEHNR, FQNEAQ (reference sequence). The V end was cut by 1 base, the J end by 4 bases, with 7 bases between. The CDR3 is 13 amino acids. CDR3 residues: CASSLDESTEAFF. CDR3 bases: TGTGCCAGCAGCTTAGATGAGAGCACTGAAGCTTTCTTT.

V is TRBV7-2 and J is TRBJ1-5; TRBD1 agrees at 9 bases. CDR1 is SGHTA and CDR2 is FQGNSA in the germline V gene. Germline trimming cut 5 bases from V and 2 bases from J; bases unmatched to any gene: 1. This CDR3 is 14 amino acids long. CDR3 sequence: CASSRTGGNQPQHF. CDR3 DNA sequence: TGTGCCAGCAGCCGGACAGGGGGCAATCAGCCCCAGCATTTT.

This clone appeared a few times. The chain recombines TRBV6-1 with TRBJ1-2; the D is unclear. The CDR3 runs to 12 residues. Germline CDR1 reads MNHNS; CDR2 reads SASEGT. Trimming removed 8 bases from V and 4 bases from J, with 11 bases in between. The chain's CDR3 is CASGQFVYGYTF. CDR3 in DNA: TGTGCCAGCGGCCAGTTTGTCTATGGCTACACCTTC.

The J gene is TRBJ1-5, the V gene TRBV5-5; a weak D match, TRBD1 (5 bases). The CDR3 sequence is 13 residues long. CDR1 is SGHKS and CDR2 is YYEKEE in the germline V gene (reference sequence). Trimming shortened V by 3 bases and J by 5 bases, and 9 bases separated the two germline ends. CDR3 amino acids: CASSWGTDQPQHF. In DNA form, the CDR3 reads TGTGCCAGCAGCTGGGGGACTGATCAGCCCCAGCATTTT.

The CDR3 region has the DNA TGTGCCAGCAGTTACGACAGGGGGAGTGGAAACACCATATATTTT. Amino acids: CASSYDRGSGNTIYF. This chain links TRBV6-5 with TRBJ1-3, with 9 bases aligning to TRBD1. This CDR3 has 15 residues. The V gene end was trimmed by 2 bases and the J gene end by 3 bases; junction bases not matched to a gene: 2. Germline V CDR1 and CDR2: MNHEY, SVGAGI.

CDR3 nucleotides: TGCAGCGTGGAACAGGGAGGGCTCTACAATGAGCAGTTCTTC. It codes for CSVEQGGLYNEQFF. The chain has TRBV29-1 and TRBJ2-1; a possible D gene is TRBD2 (7 bases). V dropped 6 bases and J dropped 3 bases, with 15 bases sitting between them. Germline V gene data show CDR1 as SQVTM and CDR2 as ANQGSEA. The CDR3 loop spans 14 amino acids.

This chain joins TRBV27 and TRBJ2-7; 10 positions agree with TRBD1. The CDR3 spans 16 residues. Germline CDR1 and CDR2: MNHEY and SMNVEV (reference sequence). The ends lost 4 bases at V and 3 bases at J; junction bases unmatched: 9. DNA for the CDR3: TGTGCCAGCAGTTCTCTTGGGACAGGGGAGCGCTACGAGCAGTACTTC. This codes for CASSSLGTGERYEQYF.